The entry below describes one T cell receptor beta chain. What it recognizes is unknown. This sample was taken from a study of regulatory T cells in long-lasting Graves disease. Combining iRepertoire HTBI primers with Arm-PCR of CDR3 regions, the authors built TCR beta libraries. Each CDR3 protein gets one entry after TCRdb re-called the multiplex PCR reads with MiXCR. The table records about 560,000 distinct CDR3 sequences, around 16% of them present only once. Germline CDR1 and CDR2: LNHNV and YYDKDF (reference sequence). V lost 5 bases, J lost 3 bases, and 22 bases lay in between. The CDR3 loop spans 17 amino acids. Overall study findings and caveats: Researchers examined only peripheral blood and not thyroid tissue.

This sample's time point: newly diagnosed GD, antithyroid drugs for less than 3 months. PBMC RNA was the source of the TCR library. Patients hailed from an endocrinology department in Xi'an, China. These data also formed part of another study, on T cells in Graves' hyperthyroidism and ophthalmopathy. This second report adds: The model's output predicted ophthalmopathy at a median of about 6.5 months prior to onset.

This chain connects TRBV15 to TRBJ1-2; D not certain. Specimen: peripheral blood mononuclear cells (PBMCs), collected at new diagnosis, from a patient treated with antithyroid drugs. This receptor was taken from a man between 18 and 35 years old with Graves disease. In DNA, the CDR3 is TGTGCCACCAGCCCTCCTCCTCGAGACCGGTTGGACTATGGCTACACCTTC. Its protein product is CATSPPPRDRLDYGYTF.